A single sample gave rise to the 9 T cell receptor beta chains below, sequenced in a study of naive and memory T cell subsets. Their cognate antigens are unknown. Two oligonucleotides, mixed equimolar, formed the beta constant-region primer covering TRBC1 and TRBC2. Ligated cDNA was amplified by four rounds of PCR with nested alpha and beta constant-region primers and SP2. TCRdb used MiXCR to reprocess the UMI-ligation and nested PCR reads, holding one entry per CDR3 protein. This sample has around 140,000 distinct CDR3 sequences, with 15% to 20% found just once. Overall study results and limits: Naive repertoires, especially CD8, held a few larger clonotypes, possibly memory cells re-expressing CD45RA.

The sample comprised naive CD8+ T cells from blood. Source of these receptors: a human donor in good health.

The chain is built from TRBV9 and TRBJ2-1; tentative D call: TRBD2 (6 bases). Between the trimmed V and J ends, which lost 2 bases and 6 bases, there was a span of 12 bases. Germline assignment: CDR1 SGDLS and CDR2 YYNGEE. CDR3 length equals 14 residues. This chain's CDR3 is CASSVGGGLNEQFF. In nucleotides, the CDR3 is TGTGCCAGCAGCGTCGGGGGAGGTCTCAATGAGCAGTTCTTC. Based on the CDR3 plus reference TRBV9 and TRBJ2-1, the full variable domain is DSGVTQTPKHLITATGQRVTLRCSPRSGDLSVYWYQQSLDQGLQFLIQYYNGEERAKGNILERFSAQQFPDLHSELNLSSLELGDSALYFCASSVGGGLNEQFFGPGTRLTVL.

This clonotype has a count of ten or more. The chain joins TRBV20-1 to TRBJ2-7; 7 nucleotides agree with TRBD1. J gave up 3 bases and V 1 base, and 3 bases lay outside the gene matches. CDR1 and CDR2 from the germline V gene are DFQATT and SNEGSKA (reference sequence). The CDR3 has 13 residues. The CDR3 spells CSARGDSDYEQYF. The CDR3 DNA sequence: TGCAGTGCTAGAGGGGACAGCGACTACGAGCAGTACTTC.

The rearrangement uses TRBV6-4 and TRBJ2-1, with 16 bases matching TRBD2. V shed 6 bases, J shed 6 bases, and the junction held 8 bases outside the gene matches. Germline V CDR1 and CDR2: MRHNA, SNTAGT. The CDR3 consists of 17 residues. CDR3 in DNA: TGTGCCAGCAGCCCCGGGACTAGCGGGAGGGCCCGCAATGAGCAGTTCTTC. It codes for CASSPGTSGRARNEQFF.

The V and J genes are TRBV6-6 and TRBJ1-1; 11 nucleotides match TRBD1. Germline CDR1 reads MNHNY; CDR2 reads SVGAGI (reference sequence). CDR3 length: 15 residues. J gave up 11 bases and V 0 bases, and 8 bases lay outside the gene matches. The CDR3 region is CASSYSMGQGGVAFF. The CDR3 bases are TGTGCCAGCAGTTACTCGATGGGACAGGGGGGGGTGGCTTTCTTT.

V is TRBV6-6 and J is TRBJ1-5; possible D gene TRBD1, 5 bases. V was shortened by 4 bases and J by 7 bases, with 17 bases between the two germline ends. Germline loops: CDR1 MNHNY, CDR2 SVGAGI (reference sequence). There are 15 residues in the CDR3. CDR3 protein: CASSFLGGSSQPQHF. CDR3 coding DNA: TGTGCCAGCAGTTTCCTCGGGGGTTCATCACAGCCCCAGCATTTT.

This chain joins TRBV5-1 and TRBJ2-5; 8 bases are shared with TRBD1. The CDR3 is made up of 15 amino acids. Losses at the gene ends were 4 bases for V and 5 bases for J; bases not matched to a gene: 10. The V gene's germline CDR1 is SGHRS and CDR2 YFSETQ. The CDR3 loop reads CASSPLGQVLETQYF. DNA for the CDR3: TGCGCCAGCAGCCCCCTGGGACAGGTGCTCGAGACCCAGTACTTC.

V is TRBV4-1 and J is TRBJ2-1; D perhaps matches TRBD2 (6 bases). V was cut by 1 base and J by 1 base, with 11 bases left in between. The CDR3 spans 16 residues. CDR1 is MGHRA and CDR2 is YSYEKL in the germline V gene. DNA of the CDR3: TGCGCCAGCAGCCAAGGGAGCGGGTTATCCTACAATGAGCAGTTCTTC. Translation: CASSQGSGLSYNEQFF.

The CDR3 spells CASSSSGVTYNEQFF. The CDR3 nucleotides are TGCGCCAGCAGCTCATCAGGGGTTACCTACAATGAGCAGTTCTTC. V is TRBV5-1 and J is TRBJ2-1, with a tentative D call TRBD1 (6 bases). Germline V gene sequence: CDR1 SGHRS, CDR2 YFSETQ. The CDR3 extends over 15 amino acids. The V end was cut by 3 bases, the J end by 2 bases, with 12 bases between.

The V gene is TRBV6-2 or TRBV6-3, the J gene TRBJ2-7; no firm D call. The CDR3 has 17 amino acids. With 2 bases removed from V and 3 bases from J, the gap between germline ends came to 20 bases. CDR1 is MNHEY and CDR2 is SVGEGT in the germline V gene. The CDR3 sequence is CASSYPRTKPNYYEQYF. CDR3 DNA sequence: TGTGCCAGCAGTTACCCGAGGACCAAACCAAATTACTACGAGCAGTACTTC.